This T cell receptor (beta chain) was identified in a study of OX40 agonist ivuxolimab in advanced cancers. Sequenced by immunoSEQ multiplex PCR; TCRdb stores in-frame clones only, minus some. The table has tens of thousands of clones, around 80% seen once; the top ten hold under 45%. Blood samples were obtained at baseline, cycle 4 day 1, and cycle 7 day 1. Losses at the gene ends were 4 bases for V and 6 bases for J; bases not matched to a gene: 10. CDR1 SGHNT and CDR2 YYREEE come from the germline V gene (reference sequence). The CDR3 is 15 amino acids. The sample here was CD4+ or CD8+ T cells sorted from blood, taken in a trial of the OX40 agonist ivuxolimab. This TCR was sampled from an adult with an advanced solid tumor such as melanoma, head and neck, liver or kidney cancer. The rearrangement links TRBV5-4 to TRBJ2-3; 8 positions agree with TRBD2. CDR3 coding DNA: TGTGCCAGCAGCAAGGACGCGGGGGGTGGGGATACGCAGTATTTT. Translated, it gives CASSKDAGGGDTQYF.